These 25 T cell receptor beta chains were sequenced from one sample in a study of T cell responses to AZD1222 COVID-19 vaccine (dated by TCRdb to 2020 to 2023). The sample's time point, from its label and the paper: baseline before first vaccination. Library preparation used the immunoSEQ multiplex PCR assay. In TCRdb, the immuneACCESS table is reduced to in-frame sequences with V and J assigned. These tables do not hold every clone; where another copy was compared, an unresolved V gene accounts for under half, and the others remain unexplained. This sample gives about 120,000 clones in total; just under 95% of them show up just once. In total, the top ten clones hold more than 2.5% of the sample. Sequenced here: peripheral blood, sampled on day 0 of AZD1222 vaccination. The origin of the receptors is an adult in good health.

The chain couples TRBV12-3 or TRBV12-4 to TRBJ1-1; possible D gene TRBD1, 6 bases. Deletions cut 3 bases from V and 6 bases from J, with 11 bases between. This CDR3 is 13 amino acids long. CDR3 residues: CASSFREGAEAFF. In nucleotides, the CDR3 is TGTGCCAGCAGTTTCAGGGAGGGGGCTGAAGCTTTCTTT.

The J gene is TRBJ2-1, the V gene TRBV18; D perhaps matches TRBD2 (6 bases). With 3 bases removed from V and 7 bases from J, the gap between germline ends came to 19 bases. Germline lookup yields CDR1 KGHSH and CDR2 LQKENI. The CDR3 consists of 16 residues. CDR3 sequence reads: CASSPRGSPLENEQFF. CDR3 DNA sequence: TGTGCCAGCTCACCTCGGGGGAGCCCCCTGGAGAATGAGCAGTTCTTC.

To note about this clone: The junction differs from germline at one of its ends, possibly a read error. The chain combines TRBV12-3 or TRBV12-4 with TRBJ1-2; D ambiguous. The CDR3 is 13 residues long. The CDR3 DNA sequence: TGTGCCAGCAGTCCTATTTTGTGGAGCGGCTACATCTTC. This translates into CASSPILWSGYIF.

This chain uses TRBV5-4 with TRBJ2-7; 10 nucleotides line up with TRBD1. CDR3 length: 15 residues. Germline CDR1 is SGHNT and CDR2 is YYREEE (reference sequence). The V and J ends lost 0 bases and 5 bases, in that order; junction bases with no gene match: 5. The CDR3 loop reads CASSLGGQGINEQYF. CDR3 DNA: TGTGCCAGCAGCTTGGGGGGACAGGGGATAAACGAGCAGTACTTC.

The chain recombines TRBV5-1 with TRBJ2-7; D may match TRBD1 or TRBD2 (6 bases each). In germline, CDR1 is SGHRS, CDR2 YFSETQ. The CDR3 is 13 residues long. The V gene lost 8 bases and the J gene lost 4 bases, with 16 bases spanning the gap. The CDR3 protein is CASSFGGRYEQYF. CDR3 in DNA: TGCGCCAGTTCCTTTGGGGGGCGATACGAGCAGTACTTC. Using reference TRBV5-1 and TRBJ2-7 for the parts outside the CDR3, the full variable domain is KAGVTQTPRYLIKTRGQQVTLSCSPISGHRSVSWYQQTPGQGLQFLFEYFSETQRNKGNFPGRFSGRQFSNSRSEMNVSTLELGDSALYLCASSFGGRYEQYFGPGTRLTVT.

The chain recombines TRBV27 with TRBJ2-7, with 8 bases that match TRBD2. V lost 5 bases to trimming and J lost 0 bases; unmatched junction nucleotides: 6. The CDR3 consists of 15 residues. CDR1 MNHEY and CDR2 SMNVEV come from the germline V gene (reference sequence). The DNA of the CDR3 is TGTGCCAGCAGTCCAAGCGGGAGCTTCTCCTACGAGCAGTACTTC. This encodes CASSPSGSFSYEQYF.

The J gene is TRBJ2-1, the V gene TRBV9; 13 bases map to TRBD2. Germline-derived CDR1 and CDR2 are SGDLS and YYNGEE. The CDR3 has 18 amino acids. Trimming at V came to 3 bases and at J to 1 base, leaving 7 bases not matched to a gene. The CDR3 loop is CASSGQGLAGASYNEQFF. The CDR3 region has the DNA TGTGCCAGCAGCGGCCAAGGACTAGCGGGGGCGTCCTACAATGAGCAGTTCTTC.

The V and J genes are TRBV5-1 and TRBJ2-3, with D perhaps matching TRBD2 (5 bases). The CDR3 spans 17 residues. CDR1 is SGHRS and CDR2 is YFSETQ in the germline V gene. With 4 bases removed from V and 1 base from J, the gap between germline ends came to 19 bases. CDR3 DNA sequence: TGCGCCAGCAGCACTGGAGTACCTAGCCTTGGCACAGATACGCAGTATTTT. It yields the protein CASSTGVPSLGTDTQYF.

V and J are TRBV10-2 and TRBJ2-7, with D possibly being TRBD2 (5 bases). This CDR3 region has 13 residues. V lost 4 bases and J lost 5, with 12 bases in between. CDR1 is WSHSY and CDR2 is SAAADI in the germline V gene. The DNA for the CDR3 is TGCGCCAGCAGTGGTAACCGGGAAAACGAGCAGTACTTC. Amino acids: CASSGNRENEQYF.

This clone was detected once. The rearrangement links TRBV28 to TRBJ2-3; 11 bases are shared with TRBD1. CDR1 is MDHEN and CDR2 is SYDVKM in the germline V gene. V dropped 10 bases and J dropped 2; count of bases not matched to a gene: 8. This CDR3 spans 15 amino acids. The CDR3 reads CATHWTGGITDTQYF. The CDR3 region has the DNA TGTGCCACCCATTGGACAGGGGGCATCACAGATACGCAGTATTTT.

The genes are TRBV5-5 and TRBJ2-1, with 9 nucleotides matching TRBD1. The V segment lost 4 bases and the J segment 10 bases; nucleotides outside the gene matches: 9. The germline V gene encodes CDR1 SGHKS and CDR2 YYEKEE (reference sequence). CDR3 length: 14 residues. As DNA, the CDR3 is TGTGCCAGCAGCGGGGGACAGGGTGGTTGGGAGCAGTTCTTC. Its translation is CASSGGQGGWEQFF.

The chain uses TRBV7-9 and TRBJ1-3; tentative D call: TRBD1 (5 bases). V was cut by 5 bases and J by 8 bases, with 13 bases left in between. Germline lookup yields CDR1 SEHNR and CDR2 FQNEAQ (reference sequence). The CDR3 consists of 13 residues. CDR3 sequence (DNA): TGTGCCAGCAGCCTTTCAGGGCTGGACACCATATATTTT. Translating it yields CASSLSGLDTIYF.

This clone was counted a single time. The V call is TRBV5-1, the J call TRBJ1-2; D unclear. Germline values: CDR1 SGHRS, CDR2 YFSETQ. CDR3 size: 12 residues. With 0 bases removed from V and 6 bases from J, the gap between germline ends came to 6 bases. CDR3 amino acids: CASSLVGHGYTF. The CDR3 DNA sequence: TGCGCCAGCAGCTTGGTTGGACATGGCTACACCTTC.

The chain has TRBV7-9 and TRBJ2-3; 8 bases match TRBD1. Germline trimming cut 4 bases from V and 5 bases from J; bases unmatched to any gene: 11. Germline CDR1 SEHNR, CDR2 FQNEAQ (reference sequence). This CDR3 has 16 residues. CDR3 DNA sequence: TGTGCCAGCAGCTCCGGACAGGGACCCCCGAGAGATACGCAGTATTTT. Residues: CASSSGQGPPRDTQYF.

This chain joins TRBV2 and TRBJ1-2; D remains ambiguous. This CDR3 spans 14 amino acids. Germline loops: CDR1 SNHLY, CDR2 FYNNEI. V lost 5 bases, J lost 5 bases, and 15 bases lay in between. CDR3 coding DNA: TGTGCCAGCAGTCGCACCCGGACCTTTTATGGCTACACCTTC. Its translation: CASSRTRTFYGYTF.

This chain links TRBV27 with TRBJ2-1; D unresolved. Germline V gene lookup returns CDR1 MNHEY and CDR2 SMNVEV (reference sequence). This CDR3 comprises 15 residues. The V gene lost 8 bases and the J gene lost 1 base, with 15 bases spanning the gap. Written as DNA, the CDR3 is TGTGCCAGCGCCCGATCAGGTTATTCCTACAATGAGCAGTTCTTC. Protein product: CASARSGYSYNEQFF.

To note about this clone: Other nucleotide sequences in the sample specify the same CDR3. The CDR3 nucleotides are TGTGCCACCAGTGATTCCTACGAGCAGTACTTC. Its translation: CATSDSYEQYF. The chain recombines TRBV24-1 with TRBJ2-7, with D unresolved. The V gene lost 2 bases and the J gene lost 2 bases, with 0 bases spanning the gap. The CDR3 has 11 residues. Germline V CDR1 and CDR2: KGHDR, SFDVKD.

The rearrangement joins TRBV15 to TRBJ1-1, with TRBD1 matching 7 bases. The CDR3 runs to 17 residues. Germline lookup yields CDR1 LNHNV and CDR2 YYDKDF (reference sequence). Losses at the gene ends were 3 bases for V and 3 bases for J; bases not matched to a gene: 13. The CDR3 spells CATSSVLKRGRDTEAFF. The CDR3, as DNA: TGTGCCACCAGCAGCGTCCTTAAAAGGGGGCGCGACACTGAAGCTTTCTTT.

The rearrangement links TRBV7-9 to TRBJ1-1, with D unclear. Germline CDR1 reads SEHNR; CDR2 reads FQNEAQ (reference sequence). The germline V and J ends were trimmed by 4 bases and 3 bases, with 9 bases remaining between them. CDR3 size: 13 residues. For the CDR3, the DNA is TGTGCCAGCAGCTCGCCTCGAGACACTGAAGCTTTCTTT. This gives the protein CASSSPRDTEAFF. Looking up the rest from reference TRBV7-9 and TRBJ1-1 gives the full variable domain: DTGVSQNPRHKITKRGQNVTFRCDPISEHNRLYWYRQTLGQGPEFLTYFQNEAQLEKSRLLSDRFSAERPKGSFSTLEIQRTEQGDSAMYLCASSSPRDTEAFFGQGTRLTVV.

The V gene is TRBV12-3 or TRBV12-4, the J gene TRBJ1-4; TRBD1 matches at 10 bases. The J segment lost 11 bases and the V segment lost 4 bases, leaving 4 bases of the junction unmatched. This CDR3 has 13 amino acids. CDR3 protein: CASSSDRGRKLFF. The CDR3, as DNA: TGTGCCAGCAGTTCGGACAGGGGGAGGAAACTGTTTTTT.

This chain uses TRBV6-1 with TRBJ2-3, with D possibly matching TRBD2 (5 bases). Germline V CDR1 and CDR2: MNHNS, SASEGT. There are 13 residues in the CDR3. Trimming took 3 bases from V and 9 from J, leaving 13 bases between them. CDR3 residues: CASSEGWGATQYF. Here the CDR3 DNA reads TGTGCCAGCAGTGAGGGGTGGGGAGCGACGCAGTATTTT.

The chain recombines TRBV6-4 with TRBJ2-3; 7 nucleotides align to TRBD1. Trimming took 4 bases from V and 5 from J; bases not matched to a gene: 12. This CDR3 is built from 16 residues. Germline CDR1 is MRHNA and CDR2 is SNTAGT. This chain's CDR3 is CASSASTGVFGDTQYF. CDR3 nucleotide sequence: TGTGCCAGCAGTGCTTCTACAGGGGTGTTCGGAGATACGCAGTATTTT.

This chain uses TRBV19 with TRBJ2-1; D might be TRBD1 (7 bases). This CDR3 has 15 residues. V was cut by 3 bases and J by 2 bases, with 11 bases left in between. Germline CDR1 reads LNHDA; CDR2 reads SQIVND (reference sequence). This chain's CDR3 is CASSMEGATYNEQFF. The CDR3 DNA reads as TGTGCCAGTAGTATGGAGGGGGCTACCTACAATGAGCAGTTCTTC.

In its sample, this clone was seen a few times. The V gene is TRBV24-1, the J gene TRBJ2-5; 13 bases align to TRBD2. With V trimmed by 6 bases and J by 4 bases, 10 bases remained unmatched. The length of the CDR3 is 17 residues. Germline V CDR1 and CDR2: KGHDR, SFDVKD. CDR3 sequence reads: CATSPGTSGKGGETQYF. In DNA, the CDR3 is TGTGCCACCAGTCCTGGGACTAGCGGGAAGGGGGGAGAGACCCAGTACTTC.

The CDR3 region is CASSQLDRGMHEQYF. CDR3 DNA: TGCGCCAGCAGCCAACTGGACAGGGGGATGCACGAGCAGTACTTC. V is TRBV4-1 and J is TRBJ2-7; 10 bases are a match to TRBD1. Germline assignment: CDR1 MGHRA and CDR2 YSYEKL. V lost 2 bases to trimming and J lost 5 bases; unmatched junction nucleotides: 6. The CDR3 is 15 residues long.